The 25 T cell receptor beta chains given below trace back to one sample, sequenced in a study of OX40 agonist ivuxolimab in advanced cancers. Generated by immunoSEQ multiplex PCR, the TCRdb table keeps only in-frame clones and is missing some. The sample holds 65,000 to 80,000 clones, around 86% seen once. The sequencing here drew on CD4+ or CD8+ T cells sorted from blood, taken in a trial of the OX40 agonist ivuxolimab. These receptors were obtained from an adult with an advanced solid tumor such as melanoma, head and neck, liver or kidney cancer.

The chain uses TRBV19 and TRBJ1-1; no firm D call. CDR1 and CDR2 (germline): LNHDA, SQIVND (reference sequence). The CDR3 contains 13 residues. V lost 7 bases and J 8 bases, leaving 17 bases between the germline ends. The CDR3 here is CASISARSGEAFF. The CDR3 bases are TGTGCCAGTATAAGCGCCCGGAGCGGGGAAGCTTTCTTT.

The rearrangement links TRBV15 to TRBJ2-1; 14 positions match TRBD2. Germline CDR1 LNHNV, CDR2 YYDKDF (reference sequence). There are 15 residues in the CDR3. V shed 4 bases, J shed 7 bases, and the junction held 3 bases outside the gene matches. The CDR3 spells CATSTGLAGGNEQFF. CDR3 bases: TGTGCCACCAGCACAGGACTAGCGGGAGGAAATGAGCAGTTCTTC. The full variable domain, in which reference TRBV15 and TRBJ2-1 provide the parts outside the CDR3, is DAMVIQNPRYQVTQFGKPVTLSCSQTLNHNVMYWYQQKSSQAPKLLFHYYDKDFNNEADTPDNFQSRRPNTSFCFLDIRSPGLGDTAMYLCATSTGLAGGNEQFFGPGTRLTVL.

Here the CDR3 reads CASSLGGGWATDTQYF. As DNA, the CDR3 is TGTGCCAGCAGCTTAGGAGGGGGGTGGGCCACAGATACGCAGTATTTT. The V call is TRBV11-2, the J call TRBJ2-3; D may correspond to TRBD1 or TRBD2 (6 bases each). The V gene lost 1 base and the J gene lost 2 bases, with 13 bases spanning the gap. This CDR3 has 16 residues. Germline lookup yields CDR1 SGHAT and CDR2 FQNNGV.

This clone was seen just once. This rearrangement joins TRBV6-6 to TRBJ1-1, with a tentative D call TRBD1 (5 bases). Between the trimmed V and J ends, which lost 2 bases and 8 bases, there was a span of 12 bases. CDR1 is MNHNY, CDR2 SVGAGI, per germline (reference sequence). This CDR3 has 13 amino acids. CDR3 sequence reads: CASSYGRQGEAFF. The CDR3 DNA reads TGTGCCAGCAGTTACGGGCGGCAGGGCGAAGCTTTCTTT.

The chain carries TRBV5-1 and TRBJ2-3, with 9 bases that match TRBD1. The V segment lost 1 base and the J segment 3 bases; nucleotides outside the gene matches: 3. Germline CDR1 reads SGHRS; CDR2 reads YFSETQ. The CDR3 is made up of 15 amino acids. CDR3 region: CASSLSGTGTDTQYF. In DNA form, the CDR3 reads TGCGCCAGCAGCTTGTCGGGGACAGGGACAGATACGCAGTATTTT.

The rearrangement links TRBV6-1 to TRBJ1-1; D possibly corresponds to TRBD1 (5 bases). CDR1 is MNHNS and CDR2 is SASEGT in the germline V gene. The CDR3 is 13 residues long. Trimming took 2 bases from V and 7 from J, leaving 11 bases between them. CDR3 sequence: CASSEKGIVEAFF. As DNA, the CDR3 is TGTGCCAGCAGTGAAAAGGGGATAGTTGAAGCTTTCTTT.

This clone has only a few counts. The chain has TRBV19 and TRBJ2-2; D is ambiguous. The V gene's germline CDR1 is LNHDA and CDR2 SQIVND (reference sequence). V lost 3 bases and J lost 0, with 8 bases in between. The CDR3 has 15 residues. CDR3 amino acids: CASSISPTNTGELFF. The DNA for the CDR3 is TGTGCCAGTAGTATTTCTCCCACGAACACCGGGGAGCTGTTTTTT.

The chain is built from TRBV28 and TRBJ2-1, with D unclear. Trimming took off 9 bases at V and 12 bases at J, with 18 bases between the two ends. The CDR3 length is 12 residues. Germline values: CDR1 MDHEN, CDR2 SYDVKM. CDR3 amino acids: CASRTPPRGQFF. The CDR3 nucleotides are TGTGCCAGTCGTACACCTCCAAGAGGGCAGTTCTTC. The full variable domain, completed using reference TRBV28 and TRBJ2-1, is DVKVTQSSRYLVKRTGEKVFLECVQDMDHENMFWYRQDPGLGLRLIYFSYDVKMKEKGDIPEGYSVSREKKERFSLILESASTNQTSMYLCASRTPPRGQFFGPGTRLTVL.

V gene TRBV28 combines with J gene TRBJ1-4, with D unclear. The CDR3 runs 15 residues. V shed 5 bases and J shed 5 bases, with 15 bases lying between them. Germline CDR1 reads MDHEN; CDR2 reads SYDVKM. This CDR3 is CASSLGVDFNEKLFF. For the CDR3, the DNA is TGTGCCAGCAGTCTAGGAGTAGACTTCAATGAAAAACTGTTTTTT.

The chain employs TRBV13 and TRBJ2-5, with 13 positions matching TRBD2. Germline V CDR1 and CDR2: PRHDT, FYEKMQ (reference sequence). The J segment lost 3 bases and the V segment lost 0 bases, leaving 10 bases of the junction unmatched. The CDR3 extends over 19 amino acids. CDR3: CASSLGRGLAGAGEETQYF. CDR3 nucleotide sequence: TGTGCCAGCAGCTTAGGCCGAGGACTAGCGGGGGCGGGAGAAGAGACCCAGTACTTC.

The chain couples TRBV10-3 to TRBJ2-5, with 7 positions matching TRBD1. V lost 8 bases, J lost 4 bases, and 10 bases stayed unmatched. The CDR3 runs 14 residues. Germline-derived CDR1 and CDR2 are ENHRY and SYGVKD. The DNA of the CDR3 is TGTGCCATCCGGACAGGAGGACGTCGAGAGACCCAGTACTTC. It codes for CAIRTGGRRETQYF.

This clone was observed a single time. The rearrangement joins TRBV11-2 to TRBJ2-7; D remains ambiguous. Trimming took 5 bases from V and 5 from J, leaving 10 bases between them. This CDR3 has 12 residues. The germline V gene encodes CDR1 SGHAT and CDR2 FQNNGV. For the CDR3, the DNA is TGTGCCAGCAGCAAGCCCTTCGACGAGCAGTACTTC. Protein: CASSKPFDEQYF.

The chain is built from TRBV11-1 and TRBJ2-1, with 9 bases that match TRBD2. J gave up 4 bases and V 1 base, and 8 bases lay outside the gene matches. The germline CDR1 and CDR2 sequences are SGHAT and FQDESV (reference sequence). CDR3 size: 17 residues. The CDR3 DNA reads TGTGCCAGCAGCTTAGTTCCCAGCGGGAGGCGGTACAATGAGCAGTTCTTC. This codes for CASSLVPSGRRYNEQFF.

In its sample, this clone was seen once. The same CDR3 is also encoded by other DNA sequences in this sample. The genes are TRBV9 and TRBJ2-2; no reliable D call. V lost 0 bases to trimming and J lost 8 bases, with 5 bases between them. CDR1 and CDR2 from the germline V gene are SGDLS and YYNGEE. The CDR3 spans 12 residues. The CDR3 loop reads CASSVVNGELFF. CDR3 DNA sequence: TGTGCCAGCAGCGTAGTGAATGGGGAGCTGTTTTTT. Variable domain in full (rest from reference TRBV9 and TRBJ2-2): DSGVTQTPKHLITATGQRVTLRCSPRSGDLSVYWYQQSLDQGLQFLIQYYNGEERAKGNILERFSAQQFPDLHSELNLSSLELGDSALYFCASSVVNGELFFGEGSRLTVL.

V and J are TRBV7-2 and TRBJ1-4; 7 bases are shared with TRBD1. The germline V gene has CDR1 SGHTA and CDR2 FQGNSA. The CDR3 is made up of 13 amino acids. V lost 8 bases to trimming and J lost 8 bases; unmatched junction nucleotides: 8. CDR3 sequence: CASHRGGGEKLFF. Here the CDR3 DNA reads TGTGCCAGCCACCGGGGAGGGGGCGAAAAACTGTTTTTT.

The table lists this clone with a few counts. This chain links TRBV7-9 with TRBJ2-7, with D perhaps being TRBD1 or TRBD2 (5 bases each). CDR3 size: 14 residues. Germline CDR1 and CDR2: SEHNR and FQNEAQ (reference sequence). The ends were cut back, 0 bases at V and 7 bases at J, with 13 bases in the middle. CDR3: CASSLAPLEGEQYF. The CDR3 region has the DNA TGTGCCAGCAGCTTAGCACCCCTTGAGGGGGAGCAGTACTTC.

The CDR3 loop is CASSFARGSYEQYF. The CDR3 DNA follows: TGCGCCAGCAGCTTTGCGCGGGGATCCTACGAGCAGTACTTC. The V and J genes are TRBV5-1 and TRBJ2-7; maybe TRBD2 (6 bases). V was pared by 2 bases and J by 1 base, with 10 bases between. Germline V gene sequence: CDR1 SGHRS, CDR2 YFSETQ. The CDR3 sequence is 14 residues long.

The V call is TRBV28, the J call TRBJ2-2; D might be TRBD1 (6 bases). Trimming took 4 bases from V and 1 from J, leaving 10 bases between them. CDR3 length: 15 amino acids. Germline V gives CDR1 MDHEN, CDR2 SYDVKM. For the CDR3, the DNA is TGTGCCAGCAGTTCGCCGACAGGGAACACCGGGGAGCTGTTTTTT. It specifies CASSSPTGNTGELFF.

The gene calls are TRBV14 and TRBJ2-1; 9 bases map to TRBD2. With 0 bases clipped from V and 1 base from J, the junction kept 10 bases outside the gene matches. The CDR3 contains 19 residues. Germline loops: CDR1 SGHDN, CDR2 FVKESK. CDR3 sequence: CASSQEMYSGGLSYNEQFF. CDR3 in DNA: TGTGCCAGCAGCCAAGAAATGTATAGCGGGGGTTTATCCTACAATGAGCAGTTCTTC. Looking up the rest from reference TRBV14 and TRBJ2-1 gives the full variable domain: EAGVTQFPSHSVIEKGQTVTLRCDPISGHDNLYWYRRVMGKEIKFLLHFVKESKQDESGMPNNRFLAERTGGTYSTLKVQPAELEDSGVYFCASSQEMYSGGLSYNEQFFGPGTRLTVL.

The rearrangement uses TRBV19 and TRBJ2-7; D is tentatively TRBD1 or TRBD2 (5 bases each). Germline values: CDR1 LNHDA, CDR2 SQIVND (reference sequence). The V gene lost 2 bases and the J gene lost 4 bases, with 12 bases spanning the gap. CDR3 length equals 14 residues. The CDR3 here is CASSIRDAAYEQYF. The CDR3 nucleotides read TGTGCCAGTAGTATACGGGACGCGGCGTACGAGCAGTACTTC.

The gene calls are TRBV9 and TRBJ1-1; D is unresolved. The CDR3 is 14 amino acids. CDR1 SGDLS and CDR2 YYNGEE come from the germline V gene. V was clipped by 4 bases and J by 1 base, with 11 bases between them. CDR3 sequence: CASSPLTGNTEAFF. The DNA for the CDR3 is TGTGCCAGCAGCCCGTTAACCGGGAACACTGAAGCTTTCTTT.

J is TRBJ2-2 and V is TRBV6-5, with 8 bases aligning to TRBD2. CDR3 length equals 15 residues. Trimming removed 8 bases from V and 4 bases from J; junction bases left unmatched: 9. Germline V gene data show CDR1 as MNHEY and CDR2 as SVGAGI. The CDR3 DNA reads TGTGCCAGCCGGGGGGGGCCTAGTGGCACCGGGGAGCTGTTTTTT. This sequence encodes CASRGGPSGTGELFF.

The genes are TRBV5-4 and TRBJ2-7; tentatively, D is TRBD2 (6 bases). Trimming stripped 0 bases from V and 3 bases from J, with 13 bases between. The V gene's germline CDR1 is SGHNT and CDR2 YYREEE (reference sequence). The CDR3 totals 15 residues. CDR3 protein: CASSLAGSLNYEQYF. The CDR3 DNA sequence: TGTGCCAGCAGCTTGGCCGGGAGTCTAAACTACGAGCAGTACTTC. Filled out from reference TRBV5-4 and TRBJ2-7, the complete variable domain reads ETGVTQSPTHLIKTRGQQVTLRCSSQSGHNTVSWYQQALGQGPQFIFQYYREEENGRGNFPPRFSGLQFPNYSSELNVNALELDDSALYLCASSLAGSLNYEQYFGPGTRLTVT.

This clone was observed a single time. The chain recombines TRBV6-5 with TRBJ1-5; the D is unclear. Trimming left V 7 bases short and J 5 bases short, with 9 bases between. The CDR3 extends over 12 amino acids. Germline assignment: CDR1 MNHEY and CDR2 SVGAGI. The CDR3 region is CASKQLYQPQHF. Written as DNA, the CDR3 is TGTGCCAGCAAACAGCTTTATCAGCCCCAGCATTTT.

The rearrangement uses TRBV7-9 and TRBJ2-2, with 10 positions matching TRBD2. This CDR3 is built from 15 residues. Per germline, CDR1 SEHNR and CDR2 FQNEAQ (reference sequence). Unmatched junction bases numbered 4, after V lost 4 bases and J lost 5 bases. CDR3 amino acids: CASSSGLARTGELFF. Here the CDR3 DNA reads TGTGCCAGCAGCTCGGGACTAGCGAGAACCGGGGAGCTGTTTTTT.